What follows describes a single T cell receptor (beta chain). Its antigen is unidentified. The sample originates from a study of radiotherapy plus CTLA-4 blockade in lung cancer. Looking at the study overall: Among all patients, around 18% showed objective responses, while approximately 30% had disease control.

Study findings and constraints: Reports identified early blood T cell clone dynamics, with interferon-beta, as the best response predictor. Radiotherapy with ipilimumab was followed by blood expansion of tumor-derived clones.

Germline-derived CDR1 and CDR2 are MDHEN and SYDVKM. V lost 2 bases and J lost 2, with 10 bases in between. This CDR3 is built from 15 residues. Assay used: immunoSEQ multiplex PCR; TCRdb lists only in-frame clones, some missing. Of over 85,000 clones detected, under 85% appear once; the ten largest clones hold around 2.8%. Patients in the study, people with chemo-refractory metastatic non-small-cell lung cancer, received focal radiation plus ipilimumab CTLA-4 blockade. This sequence joins TRBV28 and TRBJ2-1; D is perhaps TRBD2 (6 bases). The input for sequencing was peripheral blood, taken from a patient treated with radiotherapy plus ipilimumab. The sequence was obtained from a human donor with non-small cell lung cancer who had a partial response to radiotherapy plus ipilimumab. Some clones in this sample may be carry-over from other donors' samples. The CDR3 region is CASSLAGTTYNEQFF. The CDR3 nucleotides are TGTGCCAGCAGTTTAGCGGGGACCACCTACAATGAGCAGTTCTTC.